Following are 11 T cell receptor beta chains from one sample sequenced in a study of cytomegalovirus exposure and HLA in healthy donors. PCR primers comprised 60 Vbeta and 13 Jbeta primers. TCRdb's copy holds only in-frame clones and misses some; the assay was immunoSEQ multiplex PCR. This repertoire includes some 70,000 clones. The sample taken for sequencing was PBMCs. All receptors derive from a female donor in good health and CMV-seropositive.

This chain links TRBV19 with TRBJ2-5, with TRBD1 identical over 9 bases. This CDR3 is built from 15 residues. Trimming at V came to 5 bases and at J to 4 bases, leaving 8 bases not matched to a gene. Germline lookup yields CDR1 LNHDA and CDR2 SQIVND (reference sequence). The chain's CDR3 is CASSHLTGGRETQYF. For the CDR3, the DNA is TGTGCCAGTAGTCACCTTACAGGGGGCCGAGAGACCCAGTACTTC.

The chain recombines TRBV19 with TRBJ2-7; 7 bases are a match to TRBD1. This CDR3 has 13 amino acids. V lost 3 bases to trimming and J lost 5 bases; unmatched junction nucleotides: 4. The germline CDR1 and CDR2 sequences are LNHDA and SQIVND (reference sequence). CDR3 amino acids: CASSIDRADEQYF. The DNA for the CDR3 is TGTGCCAGTAGTATTGACAGGGCCGACGAGCAGTACTTC.

The chain joins TRBV5-8 to TRBJ2-3; 11 bases fit TRBD2. V gave up 0 bases and J gave up 6 bases; unmatched junction bases: 3. Looked up from germline, CDR1 is SGHTS and CDR2 is YDEGEE. This CDR3 is 15 amino acids long. The CDR3 loop is CASSLVLAGVDTQYF. DNA for the CDR3: TGTGCCAGCAGCTTGGTACTAGCGGGAGTGGATACGCAGTATTTT. Using reference TRBV5-8 and TRBJ2-3 for the parts outside the CDR3, the full variable domain is EAGVTQSPTHLIKTRGQQATLRCSPISGHTSVYWYQQALGLGLQFLLWYDEGEERNRGNFPPRFSGRQFPNYSSELNVNALELEDSALYLCASSLVLAGVDTQYFGPGTRLTVL.

Of note for this clone: Other nucleotide sequences in the sample specify the same CDR3. The rearrangement joins TRBV4-1 to TRBJ2-5; 8 bases are shared with TRBD2. The trim removed 1 base at V and 5 bases at J, leaving 3 bases unmatched. CDR1 and CDR2 (germline): MGHRA, YSYEKL. The CDR3 contains 14 residues. As DNA, the CDR3 is TGCGCCAGCAGCCAAGCGGGAGGGGGGGAGACCCAGTACTTC. Translation: CASSQAGGGETQYF.

The chain carries TRBV2 and TRBJ2-7; TRBD1 matches 9 bases. V lost 6 bases to trimming and J lost 4 bases; unmatched junction nucleotides: 7. The CDR3 spans 14 residues. Germline CDR1 reads SNHLY; CDR2 reads FYNNEI. The CDR3 sequence is CASRRQGVGYEQYF. The CDR3 nucleotides read TGTGCCAGCAGGCGACAGGGGGTGGGATACGAGCAGTACTTC.

To note about this clone: The sample has other DNA sequences that encode this CDR3 too. This chain connects TRBV10-2 to TRBJ1-2, with 10 bases aligning to TRBD1. The CDR3 consists of 13 residues. The V gene end was trimmed by 9 bases and the J gene end by 3 bases; junction bases not matched to a gene: 4. The V gene's germline CDR1 is WSHSY and CDR2 SAAADI. The CDR3 spells CASTGTGDYGYTF. The CDR3 bases are TGCGCCAGTACCGGGACAGGGGACTATGGCTACACCTTC.

V is TRBV7-9 and J is TRBJ1-5; 11 bases are shared with TRBD1. Germline CDR1 reads SEHNR; CDR2 reads FQNEAQ (reference sequence). Unmatched junction bases numbered 4, after V lost 4 bases and J lost 5 bases. The CDR3 totals 15 residues. In nucleotides, the CDR3 is TGTGCCAGCAGCTACGGGACAGGGGGGGATCAGCCCCAGCATTTT. Translation gives CASSYGTGGDQPQHF.

The chain joins TRBV7-9 to TRBJ2-7, with 7 bases fitting TRBD1. Germline values: CDR1 SEHNR, CDR2 FQNEAQ (reference sequence). V shed 4 bases, J shed 4 bases, and the junction held 4 bases outside the gene matches. The CDR3 covers 13 residues. The CDR3 DNA follows: TGTGCCAGCAGCTACGGGACAGTTTACGAGCAGTACTTC. Protein: CASSYGTVYEQYF.

The chain has TRBV19 and TRBJ2-7, with 7 bases fitting TRBD1. This CDR3 contains 13 residues. Germline V CDR1 and CDR2: LNHDA, SQIVND (reference sequence). The V segment lost 3 bases and the J segment 2 bases; nucleotides outside the gene matches: 1. CDR3 DNA: TGTGCCAGTAGTATCCAGGGGGCCTACGAGCAGTACTTC. Translation: CASSIQGAYEQYF. The full variable domain, completed using reference TRBV19 and TRBJ2-7, is DGGITQSPKYLFRKEGQNVTLSCEQNLNHDAMYWYRQDPGQGLRLIYYSQIVNDFQKGDIAEGYSVSREKKESFPLTVTSAQKNPTAFYLCASSIQGAYEQYFGPGTRLTVT.

The chain couples TRBV2 to TRBJ1-1; TRBD1 might be the D (6 bases). Germline CDR1 reads SNHLY; CDR2 reads FYNNEI. The ends were cut back, 7 bases at V and 0 bases at J, with 12 bases in the middle. This CDR3 is built from 14 residues. The CDR3 sequence: CASTVQGLNTEAFF. In DNA form, the CDR3 reads TGTGCCAGCACAGTACAGGGACTGAACACTGAAGCTTTCTTT.

The chain employs TRBV7-8 and TRBJ2-5; 8 bases fit TRBD1. This CDR3 is 15 amino acids long. V shed 2 bases and J 11 bases; nucleotides not matched to a gene: 13. Per germline, CDR1 SGHVS and CDR2 FQNEAQ. The CDR3 is CASSLSDRGVEEQYF. As DNA, the CDR3 is TGTGCCAGCAGCTTAAGTGACAGGGGCGTGGAGGAGCAGTACTTC.